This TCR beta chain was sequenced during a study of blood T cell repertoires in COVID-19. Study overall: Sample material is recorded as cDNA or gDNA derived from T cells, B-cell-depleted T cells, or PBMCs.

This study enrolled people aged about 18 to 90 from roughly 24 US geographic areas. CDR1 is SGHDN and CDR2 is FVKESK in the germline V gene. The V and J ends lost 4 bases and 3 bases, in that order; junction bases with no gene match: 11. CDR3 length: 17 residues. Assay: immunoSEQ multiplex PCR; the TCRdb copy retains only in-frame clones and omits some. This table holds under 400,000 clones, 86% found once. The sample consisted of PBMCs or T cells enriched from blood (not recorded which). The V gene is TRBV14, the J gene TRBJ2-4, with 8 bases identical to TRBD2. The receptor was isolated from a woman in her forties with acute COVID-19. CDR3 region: CASSPSGSGGLKNIQYF. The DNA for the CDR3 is TGTGCCAGCAGCCCCTCGGGGAGCGGGGGACTCAAAAACATTCAGTACTTC. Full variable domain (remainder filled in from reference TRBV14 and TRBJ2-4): EAGVTQFPSHSVIEKGQTVTLRCDPISGHDNLYWYRRVMGKEIKFLLHFVKESKQDESGMPNNRFLAERTGGTYSTLKVQPAELEDSGVYFCASSPSGSGGLKNIQYFGAGTRLSVL.